What follows describes a single T cell receptor beta chain. The antigen is undetermined. This specimen belongs to a study of identifying expanded T cells in peripheral blood. With 4 bases clipped from V and 1 base from J, the junction kept 8 bases outside the gene matches. The CDR3 is made up of 17 amino acids. Germline lookup yields CDR1 SGHRS and CDR2 YFSETQ. Study results and caveats: Across healthy donors, higher total template counts meant significantly greater roughly two-week count variance. Differentially abundant clones: 1 to 1.5 between replicates, around 17 at roughly 2 weeks, approximately 18 at four.

Some clones are missing from TCRdb's copy, which holds only in-frame ones; the method was immunoSEQ multiplex PCR. The sample lists about 97,000 clones, roughly 88% occurring once. The sample comprised blood. This sequence originates from a person aged 18 to 69 in good health. This chain joins TRBV5-1 and TRBJ2-2, with TRBD1 matching over 9 bases. The CDR3, as DNA: TGCGCCAGCAGCGCCTCACAGGGGGCACAGAACACCGGGGAGCTGTTTTTT. Residues: CASSASQGAQNTGELFF.